This T cell receptor (beta chain) was recovered during a study of T cells in narcolepsy (dated by TCRdb to the late 2010s). At the level of the whole study: The study enrolled patients with narcolepsy type 1 or type 2 (NT1, NT2) together with healthy control donors. To look for autoreactive T cells in narcolepsy patients that target self-antigens of hypocretin neurons (hypocretin, TRIB2), the study used TCR Vbeta sequencing to follow clonotypes in blood and CSF.

Memory CD4+ T cells were sorted ex vivo from peripheral blood of narcolepsy patients and healthy controls for TCR Vbeta sequencing. The receptor library was made with the immunoSEQ multiplex PCR assay. TCRdb took this table from immuneACCESS and kept in-frame rearrangements with V and J called. Such tables lack part of the clones; where checked against another copy, unresolved V genes explain under half of the gap, and the rest is unexplained. The sample table shows fewer than 30,000 clones, and about 85% are seen once. The leading ten clones occupy about 1.3% of the sample. Results and caveats for the whole study, not just this receptor: Numbers of sequenced blood memory CD4+ clonotypes were comparable, with averages of 38,000 to 40,000 in patients and fewer than 35,000 in controls. Plots comparing CSF and blood CD4+ T cell clonotypes from the same patient highlighted HCRT-specific and TRIB2-specific autoreactive clonotypes. No sequences matching autoreactive T cell clones were present in some of the blood memory CD4+ repertoires from patients and controls. According to the report, autoreactive clonotypes were detected serially in the blood of the same patients and of different patients, but not in healthy controls.

On this clone itself: Its specific antigen is unknown. Base qualities are not provided; no much larger clone lies one nucleotide away.

This clonotype was obtained from a human donor with narcolepsy. Input material: CD45RA- memory CD4+ T cells from PBMCs. What the cell subset or site label conveys for this sample: memory T cells sorted ex vivo from peripheral blood.

The nucleotide sequence reads as follows: TGTGCCAGCTCACCCCAGGTCAGACAGGAGGAAGCTTTCTTT. Its protein product is CASSPQVRQEEAFF. The receptor chain draws on TRBV18 and TRBJ1-1; TRBD1 could be the D gene, as 6 bases match. Via the germline V gene, CDR1 is KGHSH and CDR2 LQKENI. Counted from cysteine to phenylalanine, this CDR3 has 14 amino acids. The CDR3 DNA has 42 bases and is translated from base 1. V is pared back by 3 bases and J by 8 bases, with 16 bases lying between the germline termini.